A selection of T cell receptor beta chains follows, all from one sample in a study of cytomegalovirus exposure and HLA in healthy donors. TCRdb's copy holds only in-frame clones and misses some; the assay was immunoSEQ multiplex PCR. The profile shows approximately 130,000 clones, roughly 70% of them singletons. The sample comprised PBMCs. These receptors were collected from a woman aged 40 to 55 in good health and CMV-seropositive. Each CDR3 is given with its conserved first and last residue. Each record gives: V gene, D gene, J gene, clone size, CDR3 DNA, CDR3 protein. The D gene is left open where the match is weak. Clone size is given for some rows only: seen once, a few or many times, or a class if the clone is expanded.

v_gene: TRBV5-1; d_gene: TRBD1; j_gene: TRBJ1-2; abundance: once; CDR3nt: TGCGCCAGCAGCTCGGTGGGCTTGACAGGGTCAGTCGATACGTGGGGCTACACCTTC; CDR3aa: CASSSVGLTGSVDTWGYTF
v_gene: TRBV7-9; d_gene: TRBD1; j_gene: TRBJ1-5; abundance: .; CDR3nt: TGTGCCAGCAGCCTACAAACAGGGGATATTGACAATCAGCCCCAGCATTTT; CDR3aa: CASSLQTGDIDNQPQHF
v_gene: TRBV4-3; d_gene: .; j_gene: TRBJ2-1; abundance: .; CDR3nt: TGCGCCAGCAGCCAAGATCGTCAGCGGAACAATGAGCAGTTCTTC; CDR3aa: CASSQDRQRNNEQFF
v_gene: TRBV5-1; d_gene: TRBD1; j_gene: TRBJ1-2; abundance: .; CDR3nt: TGCGCCAGCAGCTCAGGGACAGGGAATGGCGGCTACACCTTC; CDR3aa: CASSSGTGNGGYTF
v_gene: TRBV7-9; d_gene: TRBD1; j_gene: TRBJ2-7; abundance: medium-sized; CDR3nt: TGTGCCAGCAGCCTTGCCGGGACAGGGTTTCACGAGCAGTACTTC; CDR3aa: CASSLAGTGFHEQYF
v_gene: TRBV9; d_gene: TRBD1; j_gene: TRBJ2-7; abundance: .; CDR3nt: TGTGCCAGCAGCGACCCAGGGACAGGGGGCACCGAGCAGTACTTC; CDR3aa: CASSDPGTGGTEQYF
v_gene: TRBV4-3; d_gene: .; j_gene: TRBJ1-2; abundance: .; CDR3nt: TGCGCCAGCAGCCAAGGACCGGGGGGAGGCTATGGCTACACCTTC; CDR3aa: CASSQGPGGGYGYTF
v_gene: TRBV21-1; d_gene: .; j_gene: TRBJ1-2; abundance: .; CDR3nt: TGTGCCAGCAGCATCGGGGACAGGCGTTACTATGGCTACACCTTC; CDR3aa: CASSIGDRRYYGYTF
v_gene: TRBV7-2; d_gene: TRBD1; j_gene: TRBJ1-2; abundance: .; CDR3nt: TGTGCCAGCAGCCTCGGACAGGGGGCATATCATGGCTACACCTTC; CDR3aa: CASSLGQGAYHGYTF
v_gene: TRBV7-9; d_gene: .; j_gene: TRBJ2-2; abundance: .; CDR3nt: TGTGCCAGCAGCTTAGGTATTTGGGCCCAATCGAACACCGGGGAGCTGTTTTTT; CDR3aa: CASSLGIWAQSNTGELFF
v_gene: TRBV4-3; d_gene: .; j_gene: TRBJ1-2; abundance: .; CDR3nt: TGCGCCAGCAGCCAAGATCCTAAGGGCCCGGGAGGCTACACCTTC; CDR3aa: CASSQDPKGPGGYTF
v_gene: TRBV7-3; d_gene: TRBD2; j_gene: TRBJ2-5; abundance: few; CDR3nt: TGTGCCAGCAGCCTCGGGAGGGCGGAGACCCAGTACTTC; CDR3aa: CASSLGRAETQYF
v_gene: TRBV18; d_gene: TRBD2; j_gene: TRBJ2-1; abundance: .; CDR3nt: TGTGCCAGCTCACCAGGGGTCGGGGGGGCCTTTTGTAATGAGCAGTTCTTC; CDR3aa: CASSPGVGGAFCNEQFF
v_gene: TRBV28; d_gene: .; j_gene: TRBJ1-2; abundance: .; CDR3nt: TGTGCCAGCAGTTTAATGAGCTATGGCTACACCTTC; CDR3aa: CASSLMSYGYTF
v_gene: TRBV5-1; d_gene: TRBD1; j_gene: TRBJ1-3; abundance: .; CDR3nt: TGCGCCAGCAGCTCTGGACAGGAAGGAAACACCATATATTTT; CDR3aa: CASSSGQEGNTIYF
v_gene: TRBV30; d_gene: TRBD1; j_gene: TRBJ2-3; abundance: few; CDR3nt: TGTGCCTGGAGTGTATTGGGACAGGGAGTACAGTATTTT; CDR3aa: CAWSVLGQGVQYF
v_gene: TRBV10-1; d_gene: TRBD2; j_gene: TRBJ2-1; abundance: .; CDR3nt: TGCGCCAGCAGTGAGTCGACTAGCGGGGATAACAATGAGCAGTTCTTC; CDR3aa: CASSESTSGDNNEQFF
v_gene: TRBV7-3; d_gene: TRBD2; j_gene: TRBJ2-5; abundance: .; CDR3nt: TGTGCCAGCAGTTCCTCAGCAGCGGGAGGGGGGCAGACCCAGTACTTC; CDR3aa: CASSSSAAGGGQTQYF
v_gene: TRBV19; d_gene: .; j_gene: TRBJ1-1; abundance: .; CDR3nt: TGTGCCAGTAGTACCCGACAGACCGATGAAGCTTTCTTT; CDR3aa: CASSTRQTDEAFF
v_gene: TRBV7-9; d_gene: .; j_gene: TRBJ2-3; abundance: .; CDR3nt: TGTGCCAGCAGCTCCTACGGCAGGGAGGCAGATACGCAGTATTTT; CDR3aa: CASSSYGREADTQYF
v_gene: TRBV6-5; d_gene: .; j_gene: TRBJ2-1; abundance: .; CDR3nt: TGTGCCAGCAACCGACCTGCGGGCTATGAGCAGTTCTTC; CDR3aa: CASNRPAGYEQFF
v_gene: TRBV19; d_gene: .; j_gene: TRBJ1-6; abundance: .; CDR3nt: TGTGCCAGTAGTGCCCGGGATCGCGGGCCCCTCCACTTT; CDR3aa: CASSARDRGPLHF
v_gene: TRBV28; d_gene: TRBD1; j_gene: TRBJ2-7; abundance: .; CDR3nt: TGTGCCAGCAGTTCCGACAGGGAAAGGCGAGAGCAGTACTTC; CDR3aa: CASSSDRERREQYF
v_gene: TRBV7-9; d_gene: .; j_gene: TRBJ1-1; abundance: .; CDR3nt: TGTGCCAGCAGCTTAGGTATTCCAGGGAGGTATGGCACTGAAGCTTTCTTT; CDR3aa: CASSLGIPGRYGTEAFF
v_gene: TRBV6-5; d_gene: TRBD1; j_gene: TRBJ1-6; abundance: .; CDR3nt: TGTGCCAGCAGTAGGGGACAGGGGATAAAGTCACCCCTCCACTTT; CDR3aa: CASSRGQGIKSPLHF
v_gene: TRBV30; d_gene: .; j_gene: TRBJ1-1; abundance: once; CDR3nt: TGTGCCTGGAGTGTACAAAGGACAGCGAACACTGAAGCTTTCTTT; CDR3aa: CAWSVQRTANTEAFF
v_gene: TRBV20-1; d_gene: .; j_gene: TRBJ2-3; abundance: .; CDR3nt: TGCAGTGCCCGGAGGACAGATACGCAGTATTTT; CDR3aa: CSARRTDTQYF
v_gene: TRBV6-5; d_gene: .; j_gene: TRBJ2-1; abundance: .; CDR3nt: TGTGCCAGCAGTTACTCGAGCGGGCGGTACAATGAGCAGTTCTTC; CDR3aa: CASSYSSGRYNEQFF
v_gene: TRBV15; d_gene: .; j_gene: TRBJ1-4; abundance: .; CDR3nt: TGTGCCACCAGCAGAGGGAAACAGACAACTAATGAAAAACTGTTTTTT; CDR3aa: CATSRGKQTTNEKLFF
v_gene: TRBV6-5; d_gene: .; j_gene: TRBJ2-1; abundance: .; CDR3nt: TGTGCCAGCGTCGCCGGGGGACTTAACTACAATGAGCAGTTCTTC; CDR3aa: CASVAGGLNYNEQFF
v_gene: TRBV5-1; d_gene: .; j_gene: TRBJ2-7; abundance: few; CDR3nt: TGCGCCAGCAGCTTTGGGGGCGGGGGCTCCTACGAGCAGTACTTC; CDR3aa: CASSFGGGGSYEQYF
v_gene: TRBV18; d_gene: .; j_gene: TRBJ2-3; abundance: .; CDR3nt: TGTGCCAGCTCACCCCAGGGTGGCGATACGCAGTATTTT; CDR3aa: CASSPQGGDTQYF
v_gene: TRBV4-3; d_gene: .; j_gene: TRBJ1-3; abundance: .; CDR3nt: TGCGCCAGCAGCGATCGCAGATCTGGAAACACCATATATTTT; CDR3aa: CASSDRRSGNTIYF
v_gene: TRBV7-8; d_gene: .; j_gene: TRBJ2-1; abundance: .; CDR3nt: TGTGCCAGCAGACCAAGACAGAACAATGAGCAGTTCTTC; CDR3aa: CASRPRQNNEQFF
v_gene: TRBV4-3; d_gene: .; j_gene: TRBJ2-3; abundance: .; CDR3nt: TGCGCCAGCAGCCAGGACAGAAGCACAGATACGCAGTATTTT; CDR3aa: CASSQDRSTDTQYF
v_gene: TRBV7-2; d_gene: TRBD1; j_gene: TRBJ1-2; abundance: .; CDR3nt: TGTGCCAGCAGCCCCGACAGGGGCCGCTCTAACTATGGCTACACCTTC; CDR3aa: CASSPDRGRSNYGYTF
v_gene: TRBV4-3; d_gene: .; j_gene: TRBJ1-4; abundance: .; CDR3nt: TGCGCCAGCAGCCAAGATCTCTCCGGGTCGGATGAAAAACTGTTTTTT; CDR3aa: CASSQDLSGSDEKLFF
v_gene: TRBV6-5; d_gene: .; j_gene: TRBJ2-2; abundance: .; CDR3nt: TGTGCCAGCAATCAGGGCCTGAACACCGGGGAGCTGTTTTTT; CDR3aa: CASNQGLNTGELFF
v_gene: TRBV4-3; d_gene: TRBD1; j_gene: TRBJ2-1; abundance: .; CDR3nt: TGCGCCAGCAGCCAAGACAGGGGGTCCCTCAATGAGCAGTTCTTC; CDR3aa: CASSQDRGSLNEQFF
v_gene: TRBV6-1; d_gene: .; j_gene: TRBJ1-5; abundance: .; CDR3nt: TGTGCCAGCAGTGAATCGTGGACAGTTGATCAGCCCCAGCATTTT; CDR3aa: CASSESWTVDQPQHF
v_gene: TRBV25-1; d_gene: TRBD1; j_gene: TRBJ2-7; abundance: .; CDR3nt: TGTGCCAGCAGTGAATATACCCCAGGGGGCAAAACCTACGAGCAGTACTTC; CDR3aa: CASSEYTPGGKTYEQYF
v_gene: TRBV27; d_gene: TRBD2; j_gene: TRBJ2-3; abundance: .; CDR3nt: TGTGCCAGCAGGGGACTAGCGGGCACAGATACGCAGTATTTT; CDR3aa: CASRGLAGTDTQYF